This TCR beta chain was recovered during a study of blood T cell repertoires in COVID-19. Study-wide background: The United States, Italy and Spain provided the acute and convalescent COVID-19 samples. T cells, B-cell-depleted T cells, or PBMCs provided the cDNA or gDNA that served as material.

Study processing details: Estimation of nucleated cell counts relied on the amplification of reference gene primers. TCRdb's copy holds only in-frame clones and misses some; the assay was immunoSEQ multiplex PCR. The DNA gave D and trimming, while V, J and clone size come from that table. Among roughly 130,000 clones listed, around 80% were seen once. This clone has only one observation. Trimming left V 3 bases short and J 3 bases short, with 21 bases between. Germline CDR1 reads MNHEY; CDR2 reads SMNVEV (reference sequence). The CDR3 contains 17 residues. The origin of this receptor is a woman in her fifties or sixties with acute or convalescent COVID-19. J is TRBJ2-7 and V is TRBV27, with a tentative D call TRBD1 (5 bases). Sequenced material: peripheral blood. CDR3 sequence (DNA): TGTGCCAGCAGTTTCTCACAATCGACAGCGAAGGGCTACGAGCAGTACTTC. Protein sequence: CASSFSQSTAKGYEQYF.